The 17 T cell receptor beta chains reported below all come from one sample, sequenced in a study of blood T cell repertoires in COVID-19. This table comes from immunoSEQ multiplex PCR, and its TCRdb copy is limited to in-frame clones, with some not included. The sample shows around 330,000 clones, around 88% of them seen only once. The sample comprised peripheral blood. The origin of the receptors is a woman aged 25 to 39 with COVID-19, enrolled during active disease.

The chain combines TRBV5-5 with TRBJ2-3; D gene uncertain. The CDR3 length is 16 residues. Germline CDR1 and CDR2: SGHKS and YYEKEE (reference sequence). The ends were cut back, 1 base at V and 3 bases at J, with 15 bases in the middle. CDR3: CASSLPLLAQTDTQYF. The CDR3 DNA reads TGTGCCAGCAGCTTGCCTCTCCTGGCCCAAACAGATACGCAGTATTTT.

The chain employs TRBV2 and TRBJ1-2; 8 bases agree with TRBD1. Germline values: CDR1 SNHLY, CDR2 FYNNEI. The CDR3 has 12 amino acids. V dropped 7 bases and J dropped 7; count of bases not matched to a gene: 5. Written as DNA, the CDR3 is TGTGCCAGCATTCAGGGGGCGCGTGGCTACACCTTC. It translates to CASIQGARGYTF.

This chain links TRBV27 with TRBJ2-7, with TRBD2 matching over 11 bases. This CDR3 has 15 residues. V dropped 5 bases and J dropped 3; count of bases not matched to a gene: 6. Germline CDR1 reads MNHEY; CDR2 reads SMNVEV (reference sequence). The CDR3 loop is CASSRIAGGGYEQYF. Written as DNA, the CDR3 is TGTGCCAGCAGTCGCATAGCGGGGGGGGGCTACGAGCAGTACTTC.

CDR3 bases: TGTGCTAGTGGTCATAGCGGGGGGGCGCAGTATTTT. Translated, it gives CASGHSGGAQYF. The rearrangement links TRBV12-5 to TRBJ2-3, with 11 positions matching TRBD2. With V trimmed by 5 bases and J by 10 bases, 2 bases remained unmatched. The CDR3 length is 12 residues. CDR1 is LGHNT and CDR2 is FRNRAP in the germline V gene.

The chain combines TRBV5-6 with TRBJ1-1; possibly TRBD1 for D (6 bases). There are 12 residues in the CDR3. Trimming removed 4 bases at V and 9 bases at J, with 13 bases between. The V gene's germline CDR1 is SGHDT and CDR2 YYEEEE. The CDR3 is CASSQGNHQAFF. Written as DNA, the CDR3 is TGTGCCAGCAGCCAGGGGAATCACCAAGCTTTCTTT.

The chain is built from TRBV19 and TRBJ1-4; 7 bases match TRBD1. Germline CDR1 reads LNHDA; CDR2 reads SQIVND (reference sequence). There are 15 residues in the CDR3. Trimming cost V 4 bases and J 3 bases; bases outside gene matches: 5. The CDR3, as DNA: TGTGCCAGTAGTACTGTGGACAGGTCTAATGAAAAACTGTTTTTT. This sequence encodes CASSTVDRSNEKLFF.

The chain recombines TRBV1 with TRBJ2-2; the D call TRBD2 from the table was never checked on the DNA. TRBV1 is deemed a pseudogene. CDR3 length: 14 amino acids. The CDR3 sequence: CTSRGRTITGELFF. The CDR3 DNA reads TGCACCAGCAGGGGTCGAACTATCACCGGGGAGCTGTTTTTT.

The J gene is TRBJ1-4, the V gene TRBV7-9; D perhaps matches TRBD1 (6 bases). Germline CDR1 and CDR2: SEHNR and FQNEAQ (reference sequence). The CDR3 contains 15 residues. V was shortened by 1 base and J by 7 bases, with 13 bases between the two germline ends. CDR3 DNA sequence: TGTGCCAGCAGCTTAGTGGGGGCGGTTGCTGAAAAACTGTTTTTT. This encodes CASSLVGAVAEKLFF.

In this sample, this clone turned up many times. The chain recombines TRBV6-5 with TRBJ2-7, with 8 bases lining up with TRBD2. CDR3 length: 15 residues. The V segment lost 0 bases and the J segment 3 bases; nucleotides outside the gene matches: 4. CDR1 MNHEY and CDR2 SVGAGI come from the germline V gene. The CDR3 spells CASSYSSLAVYEQYF. DNA for the CDR3: TGTGCCAGCAGTTACTCGTCACTAGCGGTCTACGAGCAGTACTTC.

The chain carries TRBV15 and TRBJ2-7; possibly TRBD1 for D (6 bases). CDR3 length: 13 residues. Trimming stripped 3 bases from V and 3 bases from J, with 9 bases between. Germline loops: CDR1 LNHNV, CDR2 YYDKDF (reference sequence). As DNA, the CDR3 is TGTGCCACCAGCAGGAGGGGGTTCTACGAGCAGTACTTC. Residues: CATSRRGFYEQYF.

The J gene is TRBJ2-5, the V gene TRBV7-9; TRBD2 agrees at 8 bases. V dropped 4 bases and J dropped 4; count of bases not matched to a gene: 11. The CDR3 length is 16 residues. Germline CDR1 reads SEHNR; CDR2 reads FQNEAQ (reference sequence). The CDR3 here is CASSWGSGGLRETQYF. Written as DNA, the CDR3 is TGTGCCAGCAGCTGGGGGAGCGGGGGCCTCCGAGAGACCCAGTACTTC.

The genes are TRBV24-1 and TRBJ1-2, with 9 positions matching TRBD1. The CDR3 consists of 15 residues. V dropped 5 bases and J dropped 8; count of bases not matched to a gene: 11. The germline CDR1 and CDR2 sequences are KGHDR and SFDVKD. The CDR3 nucleotides read TGTGCCACCAGTGGGACCCCGGGACAGGGATTAGGCTACACCTTC. Its translation: CATSGTPGQGLGYTF.

The rearrangement uses TRBV7-9 and TRBJ1-4; D remains ambiguous. CDR1 is SEHNR, CDR2 FQNEAQ, per germline (reference sequence). This CDR3 is built from 13 residues. The V gene lost 1 base and the J gene lost 10 bases, with 10 bases spanning the gap. Here the CDR3 DNA reads TGTGCCAGCAGCTTAGATATGGAGGTAAAACTGTTTTTT. It specifies CASSLDMEVKLFF.

The chain recombines TRBV7-2 with TRBJ1-5; TRBD1 aligns across 9 bases. Germline lookup yields CDR1 SGHTA and CDR2 FQGNSA. The CDR3 has 16 amino acids. V dropped 5 bases and J dropped 4; count of bases not matched to a gene: 9. The CDR3 bases are TGTGCCAGCAGCCTCAGGACAGGGGCAGGGAATCAGCCCCAGCATTTT. Translating gives CASSLRTGAGNQPQHF.

The chain recombines TRBV2 with TRBJ2-2; 8 bases are shared with TRBD1. The J segment lost 4 bases and the V segment lost 6 bases, leaving 7 bases of the junction unmatched. CDR3 length equals 15 residues. Germline loops: CDR1 SNHLY, CDR2 FYNNEI. CDR3 sequence (DNA): TGTGCCAGCAGAGCTAGGACAGGGATCACCGGGGAGCTGTTTTTT. The encoded protein is CASRARTGITGELFF.

For the CDR3, the DNA is TGTGCCAGCAAAATCACAGGGATGAGCTACAATGAGCAGTTCTTC. Protein: CASKITGMSYNEQFF. V is TRBV19 and J is TRBJ2-1; D is perhaps TRBD1 (6 bases). The CDR3 consists of 15 residues. With 9 bases removed from V and 3 bases from J, the gap between germline ends came to 18 bases. Germline V lookup: CDR1 LNHDA, CDR2 SQIVND (reference sequence).

V is TRBV5-4 and J is TRBJ1-2, with D possibly being TRBD1 (5 bases). The CDR3 is 13 amino acids. Per germline, CDR1 SGHNT and CDR2 YYREEE (reference sequence). Trimming pared 0 bases from V and 6 bases from J, leaving 9 bases between. The CDR3 nucleotides are TGTGCCAGCAGCTTGGATTGGGGGGATGGCTACACCTTC. Protein: CASSLDWGDGYTF.